This TCR beta chain was identified during a study of blood T cell repertoires in COVID-19. Turning to the study itself: In each case, the material was cDNA or gDNA derived from T cells, B-cell-depleted T cells, or PBMCs.

The germline gives CDR1 SGHRS, CDR2 YFSETQ. V lost 0 bases and J 0 bases, leaving 4 bases between the germline ends. This CDR3 region has 14 residues. Living in about two dozen US areas, the participants were between roughly 18 and 95 years of age. Each participant's cohort was designated according to participant-reported clinical history. As handled by the study authors: Nucleated cell counts were estimated from reference gene primer amplification. Assay: immunoSEQ multiplex PCR; the TCRdb copy retains only in-frame clones and omits some. For V, J and clone size, that table is used; D and trimming come from the DNA. Among approximately 250,000 clones listed, 80% to 90% were seen once.

This clonotype was sampled from a man aged 30 to 45 with acute COVID-19. Material for sequencing was PBMCs or T cells enriched from blood (not recorded which). V and J are TRBV5-1 and TRBJ1-3; D remains unclear. Here the CDR3 reads CASSLDSSGNTIYF. DNA for the CDR3: TGCGCCAGCAGCTTGGACAGCTCTGGAAACACCATATATTTT. The full variable domain, with the rest looked up from reference TRBV5-1 and TRBJ1-3, is KAGVTQTPRYLIKTRGQQVTLSCSPISGHRSVSWYQQTPGQGLQFLFEYFSETQRNKGNFPGRFSGRQFSNSRSEMNVSTLELGDSALYLCASSLDSSGNTIYFGEGSWLTVV.